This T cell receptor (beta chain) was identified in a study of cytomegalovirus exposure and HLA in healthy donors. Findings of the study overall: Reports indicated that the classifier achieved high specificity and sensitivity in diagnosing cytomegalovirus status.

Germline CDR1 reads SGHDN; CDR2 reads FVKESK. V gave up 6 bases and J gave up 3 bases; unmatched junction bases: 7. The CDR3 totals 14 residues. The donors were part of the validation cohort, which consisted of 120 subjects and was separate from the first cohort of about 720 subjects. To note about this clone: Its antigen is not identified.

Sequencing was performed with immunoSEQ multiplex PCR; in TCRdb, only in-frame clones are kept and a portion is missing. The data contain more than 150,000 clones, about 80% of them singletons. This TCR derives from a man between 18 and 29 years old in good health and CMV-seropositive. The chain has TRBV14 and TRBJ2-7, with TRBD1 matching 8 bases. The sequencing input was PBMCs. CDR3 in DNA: TGTGCCAGCAGACCTAGACAGGGGAGCTACGAGCAGTACTTC. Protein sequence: CASRPRQGSYEQYF.